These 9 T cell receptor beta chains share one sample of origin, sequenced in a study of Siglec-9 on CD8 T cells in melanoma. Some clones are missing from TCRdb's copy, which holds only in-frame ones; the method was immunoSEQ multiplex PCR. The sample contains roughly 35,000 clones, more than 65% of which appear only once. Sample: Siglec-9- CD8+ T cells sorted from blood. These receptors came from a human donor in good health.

CDR3 DNA: TGTGCCAGCAGCTCGGGAGGGTACACTGAAGCTTTCTTT. Residues: CASSSGGYTEAFF. The rearrangement joins TRBV7-9 to TRBJ1-1; D is unresolved. Trimming took off 4 bases at V and 3 bases at J, with 9 bases between the two ends. The CDR3 is made up of 13 amino acids. From germline, CDR1 is SEHNR and CDR2 FQNEAQ (reference sequence).

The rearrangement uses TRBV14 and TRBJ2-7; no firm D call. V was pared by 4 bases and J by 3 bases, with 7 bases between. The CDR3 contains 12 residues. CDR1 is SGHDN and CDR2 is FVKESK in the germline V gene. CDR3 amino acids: CASSLDRYEQYF. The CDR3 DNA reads TGTGCCAGCAGCCTTGACCGCTACGAGCAGTACTTC.

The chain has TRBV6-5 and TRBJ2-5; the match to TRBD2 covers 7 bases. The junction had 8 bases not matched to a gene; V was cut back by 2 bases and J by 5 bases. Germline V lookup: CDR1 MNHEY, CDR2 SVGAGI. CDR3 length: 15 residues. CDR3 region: CASSYRGGRGETQYF. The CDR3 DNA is TGTGCCAGCAGTTACAGGGGCGGGAGAGGCGAGACCCAGTACTTC.

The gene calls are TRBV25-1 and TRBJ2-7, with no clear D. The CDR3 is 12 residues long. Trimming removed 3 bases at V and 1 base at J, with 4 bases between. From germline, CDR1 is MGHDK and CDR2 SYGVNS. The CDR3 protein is CASSDRSYEQYF. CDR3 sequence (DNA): TGTGCCAGCAGTGACAGATCCTACGAGCAGTACTTC.

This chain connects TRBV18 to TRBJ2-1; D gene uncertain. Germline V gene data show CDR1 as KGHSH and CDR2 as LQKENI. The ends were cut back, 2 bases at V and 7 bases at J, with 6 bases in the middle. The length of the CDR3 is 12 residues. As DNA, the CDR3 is TGTGCCAGCTCACCATGGGGTAATGAGCAGTTCTTC. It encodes CASSPWGNEQFF.

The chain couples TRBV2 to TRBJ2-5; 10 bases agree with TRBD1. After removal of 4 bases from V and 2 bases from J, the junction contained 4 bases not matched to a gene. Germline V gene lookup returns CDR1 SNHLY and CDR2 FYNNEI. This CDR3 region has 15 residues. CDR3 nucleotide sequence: TGTGCCAGCAGTGTGGGGACAGGGGATCAAGAGACCCAGTACTTC. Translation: CASSVGTGDQETQYF.

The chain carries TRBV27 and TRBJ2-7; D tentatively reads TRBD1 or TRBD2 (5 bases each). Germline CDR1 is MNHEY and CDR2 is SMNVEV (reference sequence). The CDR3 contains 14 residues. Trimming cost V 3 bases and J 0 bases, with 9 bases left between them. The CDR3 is CASSFEGSSYEQYF. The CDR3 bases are TGTGCCAGCAGTTTTGAGGGGTCCTCCTACGAGCAGTACTTC.

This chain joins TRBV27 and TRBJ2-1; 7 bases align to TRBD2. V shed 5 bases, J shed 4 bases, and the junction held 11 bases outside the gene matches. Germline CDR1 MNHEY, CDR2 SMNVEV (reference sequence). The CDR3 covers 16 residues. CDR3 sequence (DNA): TGTGCCAGCAGTCCGCTCGGGGCGGGGGAGTACAATGAGCAGTTCTTC. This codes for CASSPLGAGEYNEQFF.

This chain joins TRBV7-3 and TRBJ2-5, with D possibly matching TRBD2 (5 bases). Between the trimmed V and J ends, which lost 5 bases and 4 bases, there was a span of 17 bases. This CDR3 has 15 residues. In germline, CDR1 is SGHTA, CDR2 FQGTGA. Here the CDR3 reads CASSPQDGMGETQYF. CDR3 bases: TGTGCCAGCAGCCCCCAGGACGGGATGGGAGAGACCCAGTACTTC.